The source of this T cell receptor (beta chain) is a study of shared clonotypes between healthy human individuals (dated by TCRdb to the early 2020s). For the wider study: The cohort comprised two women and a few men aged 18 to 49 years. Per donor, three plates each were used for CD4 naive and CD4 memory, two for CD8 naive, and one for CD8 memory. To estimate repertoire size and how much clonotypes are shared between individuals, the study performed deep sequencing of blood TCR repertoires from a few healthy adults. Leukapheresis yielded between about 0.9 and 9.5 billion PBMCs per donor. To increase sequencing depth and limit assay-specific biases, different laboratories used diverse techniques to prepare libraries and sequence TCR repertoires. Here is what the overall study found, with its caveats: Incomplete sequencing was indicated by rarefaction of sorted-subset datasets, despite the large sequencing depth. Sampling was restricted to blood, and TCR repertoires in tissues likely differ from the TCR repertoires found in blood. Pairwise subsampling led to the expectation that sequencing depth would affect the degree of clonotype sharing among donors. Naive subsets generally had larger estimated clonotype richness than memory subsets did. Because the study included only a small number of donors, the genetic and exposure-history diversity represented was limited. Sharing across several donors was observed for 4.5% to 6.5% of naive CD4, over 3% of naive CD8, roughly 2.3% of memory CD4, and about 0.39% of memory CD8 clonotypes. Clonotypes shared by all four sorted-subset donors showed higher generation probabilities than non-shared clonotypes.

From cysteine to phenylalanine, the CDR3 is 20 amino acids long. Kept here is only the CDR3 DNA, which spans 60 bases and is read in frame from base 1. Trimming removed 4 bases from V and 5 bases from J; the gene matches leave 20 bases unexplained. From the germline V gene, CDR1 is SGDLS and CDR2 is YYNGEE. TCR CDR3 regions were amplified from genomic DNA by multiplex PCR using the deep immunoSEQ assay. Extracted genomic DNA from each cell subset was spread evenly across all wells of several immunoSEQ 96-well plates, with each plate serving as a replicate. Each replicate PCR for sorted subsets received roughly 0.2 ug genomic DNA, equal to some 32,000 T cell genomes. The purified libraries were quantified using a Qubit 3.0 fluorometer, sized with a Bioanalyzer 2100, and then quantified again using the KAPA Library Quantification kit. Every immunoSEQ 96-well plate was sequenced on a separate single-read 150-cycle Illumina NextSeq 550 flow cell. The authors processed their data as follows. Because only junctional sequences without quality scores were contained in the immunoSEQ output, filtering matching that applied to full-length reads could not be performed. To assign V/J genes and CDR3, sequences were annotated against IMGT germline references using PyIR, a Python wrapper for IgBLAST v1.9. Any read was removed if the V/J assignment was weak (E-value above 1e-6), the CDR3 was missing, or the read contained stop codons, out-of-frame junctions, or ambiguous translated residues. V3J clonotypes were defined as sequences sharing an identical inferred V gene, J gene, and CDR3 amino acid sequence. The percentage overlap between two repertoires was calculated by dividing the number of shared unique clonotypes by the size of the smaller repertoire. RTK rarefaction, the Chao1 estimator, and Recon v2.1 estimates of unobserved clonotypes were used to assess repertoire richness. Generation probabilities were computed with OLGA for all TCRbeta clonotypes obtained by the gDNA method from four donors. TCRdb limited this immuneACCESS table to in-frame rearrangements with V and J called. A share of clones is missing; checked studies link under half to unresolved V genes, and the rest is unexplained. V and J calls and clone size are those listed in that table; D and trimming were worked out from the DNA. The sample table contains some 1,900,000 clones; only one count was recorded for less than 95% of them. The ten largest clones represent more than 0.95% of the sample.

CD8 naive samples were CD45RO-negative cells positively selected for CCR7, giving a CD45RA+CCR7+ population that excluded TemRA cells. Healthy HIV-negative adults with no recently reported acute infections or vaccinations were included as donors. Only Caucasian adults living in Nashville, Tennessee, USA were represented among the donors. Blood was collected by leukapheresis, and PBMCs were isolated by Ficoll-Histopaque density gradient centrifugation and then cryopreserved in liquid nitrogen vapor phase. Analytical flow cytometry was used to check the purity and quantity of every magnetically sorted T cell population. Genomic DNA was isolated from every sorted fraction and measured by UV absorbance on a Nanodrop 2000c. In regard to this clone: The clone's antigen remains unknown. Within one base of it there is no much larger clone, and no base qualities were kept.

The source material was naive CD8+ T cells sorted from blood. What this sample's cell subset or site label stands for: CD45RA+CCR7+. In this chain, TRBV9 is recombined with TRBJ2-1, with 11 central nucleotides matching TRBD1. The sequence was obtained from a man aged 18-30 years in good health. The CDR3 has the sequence CASSPPAGTGGNGAHNEQFF. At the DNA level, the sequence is TGTGCCAGCAGCCCCCCTGCCGGGACAGGGGGTAATGGGGCACACAATGAGCAGTTCTTC. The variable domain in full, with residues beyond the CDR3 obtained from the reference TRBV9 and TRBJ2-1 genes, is DSGVTQTPKHLITATGQRVTLRCSPRSGDLSVYWYQQSLDQGLQFLIQYYNGEERAKGNILERFSAQQFPDLHSELNLSSLELGDSALYFCASSPPAGTGGNGAHNEQFFGPGTRLTVL.